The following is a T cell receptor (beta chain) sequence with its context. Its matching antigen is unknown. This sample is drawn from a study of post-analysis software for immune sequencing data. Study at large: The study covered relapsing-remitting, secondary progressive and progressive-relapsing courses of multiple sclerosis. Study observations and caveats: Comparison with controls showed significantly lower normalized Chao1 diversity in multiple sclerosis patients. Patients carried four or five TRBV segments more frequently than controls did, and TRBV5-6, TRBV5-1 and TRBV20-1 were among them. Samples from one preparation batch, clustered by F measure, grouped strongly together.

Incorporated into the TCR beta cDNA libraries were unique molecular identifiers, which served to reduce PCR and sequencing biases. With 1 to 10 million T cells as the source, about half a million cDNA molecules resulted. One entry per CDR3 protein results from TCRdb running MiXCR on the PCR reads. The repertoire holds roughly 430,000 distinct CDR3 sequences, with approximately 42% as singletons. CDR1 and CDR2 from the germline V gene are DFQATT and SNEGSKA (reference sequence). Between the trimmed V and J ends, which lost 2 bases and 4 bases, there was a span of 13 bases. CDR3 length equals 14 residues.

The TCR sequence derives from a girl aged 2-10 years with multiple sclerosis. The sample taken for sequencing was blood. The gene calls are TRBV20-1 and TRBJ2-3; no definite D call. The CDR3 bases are TGCAGTGCTAGATTAGCTCCCGGGCCAGATACGCAGTATTTT. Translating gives CSARLAPGPDTQYF.